This TCR beta chain stems from a study of response to subunit inactivated influenza vaccine. Study-wide results and limits: With each seasonal influenza vaccination, the authors suggested, few new T cells are recruited.

This CDR3 comprises 14 residues. V was clipped by 5 bases and J by 6 bases, with 13 bases between them. The V gene's germline CDR1 is KGHDR and CDR2 SFDVKD. Only a few counts were recorded for this clonotype. Its matching antigen is unknown. TCRdb reanalysed the RT-PCR reads using MiXCR and keeps one entry per CDR3 protein. The table records roughly 780,000 distinct CDR3 sequences, less than 20% of them present only once. This TCR was recovered from a man between 50 and 59 years old who received an inactivated influenza vaccine. Sequencing used PBMCs from blood, obtained approximately 5 days after vaccination. The rearrangement joins TRBV24-1 to TRBJ2-1, with D hard to call. CDR3 DNA sequence: TGTGCCACCAGTGGTCCCCCGGCCGGCAATGAGCAGTTCTTC. Amino acid sequence: CATSGPPAGNEQFF.